This record concerns one T cell receptor beta chain sequence. This sample is drawn from a study of blood T cell repertoires in COVID-19. The overall study: There were acute and convalescent COVID-19 samples, and they came from the United States, Italy and Spain. PBMCs, B-cell-depleted T cells, or T cells were the source of the cDNA or gDNA that made up the material.

Under the authors' procedure: Estimated nucleated cell counts came from reference gene primer amplification. Clones were read by immunoSEQ multiplex PCR, and TCRdb kept only the in-frame ones, dropping some. For V, J and clone size, that table is used; D and trimming come from the DNA. The sample has 140,000 to 150,000 clones, roughly 88% seen once. The CDR3 has 14 amino acids. Looked up from germline, CDR1 is MNHEY and CDR2 is SMNVEV (reference sequence). V lost 2 bases to trimming and J lost 3 bases, with 8 bases between them. The sequence came from a woman in her 50s with acute or convalescent COVID-19. The sequenced sample consisted of peripheral blood. This chain joins TRBV27 and TRBJ1-5; tentatively, D is TRBD1 (5 bases). Here the CDR3 DNA reads TGTGCCAGCAGTTTACGGGGGATCAATCAGCCCCAGCATTTT. This sequence encodes CASSLRGINQPQHF.